This TCR beta chain stems from a study of blood T cells in healthy people across ages. Background on the study: Through template switching, about one barcoded beta molecule was captured per two T cells, as measured in model experiments.

This clonotype was counted only a few times. Primed by a sample-barcoded 5' primer and a J-beta primer mix, a second PCR proceeded for 7 to 11 cycles. A template-switch adaptor containing 12 random nucleotides labeled each cDNA molecule. TCRdb ran MiXCR on the 5' RACE reads and lists one entry per CDR3 protein. The sample includes 1.5 million to 2 million distinct CDR3 sequences, 28% seen only once; the top ten take 6.5% to 8.5%. Germline trimming cut 0 bases from V and 5 bases from J; bases unmatched to any gene: 17. CDR1 is MNHEY and CDR2 is SVGAGI in the germline V gene. CDR3 length: 20 amino acids. Healthy Russian Caucasian donors spanned ages about 6 to 100 years. Drawing of peripheral blood yielded 7.5 to 10 milliliters from each donor.

The J gene is TRBJ2-3, the V gene TRBV6-5; 10 bases match TRBD2. The sequence was collected from a woman in her 30s in good health. Sequencing was carried out using blood. For the CDR3, the DNA is TGTGCCAGCAGTTACTCGATGGGGATAGCGGGGGGCAACATCAGAGATACGCAGTATTTT. Its translation is CASSYSMGIAGGNIRDTQYF.